The next 29 T cell receptor beta chains were all read from a single sample in a study of cytomegalovirus exposure and HLA in healthy donors (dated by TCRdb to 2016 to 2017). The library was prepared using the immunoSEQ multiplex PCR assay. For the multiplex PCR, a mixture combining 60 forward primers for TCR Vbeta segments and 13 reverse primers for TCR Jbeta segments was used. Imported from immuneACCESS, the table was reduced by TCRdb to in-frame sequences with V and J called. These copies leave out some clones; in studies compared against another copy, an unresolved V gene accounts for under half, and the cause of the remainder is not known. The sample yields around 190,000 clones; more than 65% were counted once. The ten largest clones capture approximately 1.2% of the sample. The sequenced sample was PBMCs. The source of these receptors is a girl aged 2 to 10 in good health and CMV-seropositive.

The chain is built from TRBV30 and TRBJ1-5; D uncertain. V was clipped by 3 bases and J by 1 base, with 7 bases between them. CDR1 is GTSNPN and CDR2 is SVGIG in the germline V gene (reference sequence). This CDR3 region has 13 residues. The chain's CDR3 is CAWSSRSNQPQHF. The CDR3 DNA reads as TGTGCCTGGAGCTCCAGAAGCAATCAGCCCCAGCATTTT.

The chain joins TRBV19 to TRBJ2-3; TRBD2 agrees at 16 bases. This CDR3 region has 21 residues. Per germline, CDR1 LNHDA and CDR2 SQIVND (reference sequence). J gave up 0 bases and V 5 bases, and 14 bases lay outside the gene matches. CDR3 protein: CASSLKIAGLAGGYSTDTQYF. In nucleotides, the CDR3 is TGTGCCAGTAGTCTCAAGATTGCGGGACTAGCGGGAGGGTACAGCACAGATACGCAGTATTTT.

J is TRBJ2-7 and V is TRBV11-3, with D hard to call. Between the trimmed V and J ends, which lost 6 bases and 2 bases, there was a span of 8 bases. Germline CDR1 and CDR2: SGHNT and YENEEA. This CDR3 has 12 residues. The DNA for the CDR3 is TGTGCCAGCAGTCACAACCCCTACGAGCAGTACTTC. It codes for CASSHNPYEQYF.

The rearrangement uses TRBV20-1 and TRBJ1-1; D is undetermined. Germline CDR1 is DFQATT and CDR2 is SNEGSKA (reference sequence). There are 10 residues in the CDR3. The CDR3 sequence is CSPRGTEAFF. The CDR3 DNA reads TGCAGCCCCAGAGGGACTGAAGCTTTCTTT.

The CDR3, as DNA: TGTGCCATCAGTACCGATCGGGAGGGGACAGATACGCAGTATTTT. It codes for CAISTDREGTDTQYF. The chain couples TRBV10-3 to TRBJ2-3, with 8 positions matching TRBD2. Looked up from germline, CDR1 is ENHRY and CDR2 is SYGVKD. The trim removed 5 bases at V and 3 bases at J, leaving 7 bases unmatched. The length of the CDR3 is 15 residues.

V usage is TRBV13 and J usage is TRBJ2-1; 8 bases are shared with TRBD1. Germline-derived CDR1 and CDR2 are PRHDT and FYEKMQ (reference sequence). The CDR3 contains 18 residues. J was trimmed by 0 bases and V by 4 bases; bases with no gene match: 11. Here the CDR3 reads CASSSAVMTGDSYNEQFF. In DNA form, the CDR3 reads TGTGCCAGCAGCTCCGCGGTTATGACAGGGGACTCCTACAATGAGCAGTTCTTC.

This clone was picked up one time. V is TRBV7-6 and J is TRBJ2-7, with D possibly TRBD2 on 5 matching bases. Germline V gene sequence: CDR1 SGHVS, CDR2 FNYEAQ. Trimming pared 1 base from V and 6 bases from J, leaving 16 bases between. CDR3 length: 15 amino acids. The CDR3 DNA is TGTGCCAGCAGCTTAGATAACAGCGGCTCGGGCGAGCAGTACTTC. This codes for CASSLDNSGSGEQYF.

The genes are TRBV7-8 and TRBJ2-5; 9 bases agree with TRBD2. The V and J ends lost 1 base and 0 bases, in that order; junction bases with no gene match: 15. CDR1 and CDR2 (germline): SGHVS, FQNEAQ. The CDR3 runs 20 residues. CDR3 in DNA: TGTGCCAGCAGCTTAGTTGCGCTAGCGGGATGGGGGTCGTACCAAGAGACCCAGTACTTC. It translates to CASSLVALAGWGSYQETQYF.

The chain joins TRBV21-1 to TRBJ2-1; TRBD1 is the table's D call and was not checked against the DNA. TRBV21-1 is tagged as a pseudogene. The CDR3 is 17 amino acids. CDR3 bases: TGTGCCAGCAGTCACAACGGCGGGACAGGGGAGGACAATGAGCAGTTCTTC. Protein sequence: CASSHNGGTGEDNEQFF.

The chain couples TRBV30 to TRBJ2-7; the D gene is possibly TRBD1 (7 bases). Germline-derived CDR1 and CDR2 are GTSNPN and SVGIG (reference sequence). The CDR3 has 14 amino acids. The germline V and J ends were trimmed by 4 bases and 0 bases, with 13 bases remaining between them. The CDR3 region has the DNA TGTGCCTGGAAGAGCAGGGGGGTCTCCTACGAGCAGTACTTC. This sequence encodes CAWKSRGVSYEQYF.

The V and J genes are TRBV28 and TRBJ2-2, with D unresolved. CDR1 is MDHEN and CDR2 is SYDVKM in the germline V gene. The V end was cut by 2 bases, the J end by 1 base, with 5 bases between. The CDR3 is 14 residues long. The DNA of the CDR3 is TGTGCCAGCAGTTTAGGGCAGAACACCGGGGAGCTGTTTTTT. It specifies CASSLGQNTGELFF.

CDR3 residues: CASSLGLAPGSLYEQYF. The CDR3 DNA reads as TGCGCCAGCAGCTTGGGGCTAGCCCCAGGTTCCCTCTACGAGCAGTACTTC. This rearrangement joins TRBV5-1 to TRBJ2-7, with a tentative D call TRBD2 (5 bases). With 0 bases removed from V and 3 bases from J, the gap between germline ends came to 19 bases. The CDR3 extends over 17 amino acids. Germline CDR1 and CDR2: SGHRS and YFSETQ.

This clone was recorded only once. The chain carries TRBV5-1 and TRBJ2-5, with TRBD2 as a possible D gene (6 bases). Germline V gene sequence: CDR1 SGHRS, CDR2 YFSETQ. This CDR3 contains 16 residues. V was clipped by 4 bases and J by 5 bases, with 21 bases between them. CDR3 sequence: CASSLGPTGGQETQYF. The DNA for the CDR3 is TGCGCCAGCAGCCTGGGCCCGACCGGGGGTCAGGAGACCCAGTACTTC.

The chain joins TRBV9 to TRBJ2-1; 9 positions agree with TRBD2. The CDR3 is made up of 14 amino acids. Losses at the gene ends were 6 bases for V and 6 bases for J; bases not matched to a gene: 7. Germline CDR1 reads SGDLS; CDR2 reads YYNGEE. Written as DNA, the CDR3 is TGTGCCAGCACGAGACTAGCGGCGGGCAATGAGCAGTTCTTC. Translation: CASTRLAAGNEQFF. The variable domain in full, completed from reference TRBV9 and TRBJ2-1, reads DSGVTQTPKHLITATGQRVTLRCSPRSGDLSVYWYQQSLDQGLQFLIQYYNGEERAKGNILERFSAQQFPDLHSELNLSSLELGDSALYFCASTRLAAGNEQFFGPGTRLTVL.

The table lists this clone with a count of one. V is TRBV4-2 and J is TRBJ2-1; TRBD2 agrees at 8 bases. The CDR3 has 18 amino acids. V was clipped by 1 base and J by 0 bases; unmatched bases: 8. Germline V gene lookup returns CDR1 LGHNA and CDR2 YNFKEQ. The CDR3 nucleotides read TGTGCCAGCAGCCAAGGTTACAGCGGGGGTCTCTCCTACAATGAGCAGTTCTTC. Translated, it gives CASSQGYSGGLSYNEQFF.

This chain connects TRBV4-1 to TRBJ1-2, with D possibly matching TRBD1 (5 bases). The germline V and J ends were trimmed by 2 bases and 7 bases, with 11 bases remaining between them. Germline CDR1 is MGHRA and CDR2 is YSYEKL. This CDR3 is built from 13 residues. CDR3 bases: TGCGCCAGCAGCCAAAGGGCAGGGTGTGGCTACACCTTC. Protein product: CASSQRAGCGYTF.

This clone was picked up one time. The V call is TRBV5-1, the J call TRBJ1-4; D is uncertain. Deletions cut 2 bases from V and 5 bases from J, with 10 bases between. There are 14 residues in the CDR3. The germline CDR1 and CDR2 sequences are SGHRS and YFSETQ. The CDR3 DNA is TGCGCCAGCAGCTTAGACAAACCGAATGAAAAACTGTTTTTT. Residues: CASSLDKPNEKLFF.

This chain joins TRBV27 and TRBJ1-5; D ambiguous. There are 14 residues in the CDR3. Germline CDR1 reads MNHEY; CDR2 reads SMNVEV (reference sequence). Trimming pared 5 bases from V and 0 bases from J, leaving 8 bases between. The CDR3 protein is CASSREYSNQPQHF. The CDR3, as DNA: TGTGCCAGCAGTCGAGAGTATAGCAATCAGCCCCAGCATTTT.

This clone was seen just once. The chain uses TRBV13 and TRBJ2-7; possibly TRBD1 for D (6 bases). V was trimmed by 2 bases and J by 3 bases, leaving 8 bases between them. The CDR3 has 13 amino acids. CDR1 PRHDT and CDR2 FYEKMQ come from the germline V gene (reference sequence). CDR3 loop: CASSLNRVYEQYF. The CDR3 DNA reads TGTGCCAGCAGCTTAAACAGGGTCTACGAGCAGTACTTC.

V is TRBV2 and J is TRBJ1-6; D uncertain. The CDR3 loop spans 13 amino acids. V gave up 4 bases and J gave up 8 bases, with 9 bases separating them. Germline CDR1 and CDR2: SNHLY and FYNNEI. Here the CDR3 reads CASSGRSYSPLHF. The CDR3 region has the DNA TGTGCCAGCAGTGGGAGGAGTTATTCACCCCTCCACTTT.

The chain is built from TRBV2 and TRBJ2-1, with D perhaps TRBD1 (5 bases). The CDR3 loop spans 16 amino acids. V was shortened by 5 bases and J by 0 bases, with 14 bases between the two germline ends. Germline V gene data show CDR1 as SNHLY and CDR2 as FYNNEI. The CDR3 sequence: CASSLTVKSSYNEQFF. DNA for the CDR3: TGTGCCAGCAGTTTGACAGTTAAGAGCTCCTACAATGAGCAGTTCTTC.

This rearrangement joins TRBV11-2 to TRBJ2-3; no clear D gene. The CDR3 has 14 residues. The V end lost 4 bases, the J end lost 6 bases, and 14 bases lay between the germline ends. Germline loops: CDR1 SGHAT, CDR2 FQNNGV. The DNA for the CDR3 is TGTGCCAGCAGCTCCAGCTCCCGGGTGGATACGCAGTATTTT. Its protein product is CASSSSSRVDTQYF.

The chain employs TRBV2 and TRBJ2-7; D uncertain. The V end lost 5 bases, the J end lost 7 bases, and 6 bases lay between the germline ends. Germline V lookup: CDR1 SNHLY, CDR2 FYNNEI. The CDR3 is made up of 10 amino acids. CDR3 sequence (DNA): TGTGCCAGCAGTCGGCGGGAGCAGTACTTC. This gives the protein CASSRREQYF.

The chain has TRBV5-1 and TRBJ2-5, with a tentative D call TRBD1 (6 bases). Gene TRBJ2-7 matches the end of the DNA better, so the J call may be wrong. Germline V CDR1 and CDR2: SGHRS, YFSETQ. The CDR3 totals 13 residues. In DNA, the CDR3 is TGCGCCAGCAGCTTACAGGGTCGCTACGAGCAGTACTTC. Its translation: CASSLQGRYEQYF.

The V and J genes are TRBV9 and TRBJ2-1; 11 nucleotides agree with TRBD2. This CDR3 comprises 16 residues. Germline V gene sequence: CDR1 SGDLS, CDR2 YYNGEE. Trimming at V came to 0 bases and at J to 6 bases, leaving 5 bases not matched to a gene. CDR3: CASSVDIAGGPNEQFF. DNA for the CDR3: TGTGCCAGCAGCGTAGATATAGCGGGGGGGCCCAATGAGCAGTTCTTC.

This clone came up a few times. The chain employs TRBV5-6 and TRBJ2-1; D call uncertain. CDR3 length: 16 amino acids. Germline CDR1 and CDR2: SGHDT and YYEEEE. Trimming shortened V by 4 bases and J by 6 bases, and 20 bases separated the two germline ends. The CDR3 spells CASSPPSGLPSNEQFF. The CDR3 nucleotides are TGTGCCAGCAGCCCGCCTTCAGGTCTCCCAAGCAATGAGCAGTTCTTC.

This chain uses TRBV10-1 with TRBJ1-5; 9 nucleotides align to TRBD1. V lost 3 bases and J lost 3; bases outside the gene matches: 9. The CDR3 runs to 17 residues. Looked up from germline, CDR1 is WNHNN and CDR2 is SYGVQD (reference sequence). The CDR3 reads CASSDRDRVQYNQPQHF. DNA of the CDR3: TGCGCCAGCAGTGACCGGGACAGGGTTCAATACAATCAGCCCCAGCATTTT.

J is TRBJ1-2 and V is TRBV6-1; no reliable D call. CDR1 and CDR2 from the germline V gene are MNHNS and SASEGT. V lost 7 bases and J lost 8, with 20 bases in between. This CDR3 has 14 amino acids. The chain's CDR3 is CASTELEGSGGYTF. CDR3 sequence (DNA): TGTGCCAGCACCGAATTGGAGGGTTCAGGAGGCTACACCTTC.

This chain uses TRBV5-8 with TRBJ1-1; 8 nucleotides line up with TRBD1. Per the germline V gene, CDR1 is SGHTS and CDR2 is YDEGEE. After removal of 5 bases from V and 9 bases from J, the junction contained 9 bases not matched to a gene. The CDR3 runs 13 residues. The CDR3: CASRPRTGLKAFF. The CDR3, as DNA: TGTGCCAGCAGACCCCGGACAGGGTTAAAAGCTTTCTTT.